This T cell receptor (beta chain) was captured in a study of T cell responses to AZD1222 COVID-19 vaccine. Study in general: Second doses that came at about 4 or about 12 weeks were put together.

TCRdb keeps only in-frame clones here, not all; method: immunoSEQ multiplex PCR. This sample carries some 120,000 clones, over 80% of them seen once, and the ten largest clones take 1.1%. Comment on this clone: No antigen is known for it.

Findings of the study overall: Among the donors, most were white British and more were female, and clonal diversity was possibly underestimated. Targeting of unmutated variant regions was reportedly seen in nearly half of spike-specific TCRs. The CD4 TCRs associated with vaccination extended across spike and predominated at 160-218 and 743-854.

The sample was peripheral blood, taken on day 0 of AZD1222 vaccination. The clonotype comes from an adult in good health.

As DNA, the CDR3 is TGTGCCAGCAGCGCCCTTGGCGGGGGGAACACCGGGGAGCTGTTTTTT. This translates into CASSALGGGNTGELFF. The chain is built from TRBV11-2 and TRBJ2-2, with TRBD2 matching over 7 bases. With 5 bases clipped from V and 1 base from J, the junction kept 7 bases outside the gene matches. The CDR3 covers 16 residues. CDR1 SGHAT and CDR2 FQNNGV come from the germline V gene.